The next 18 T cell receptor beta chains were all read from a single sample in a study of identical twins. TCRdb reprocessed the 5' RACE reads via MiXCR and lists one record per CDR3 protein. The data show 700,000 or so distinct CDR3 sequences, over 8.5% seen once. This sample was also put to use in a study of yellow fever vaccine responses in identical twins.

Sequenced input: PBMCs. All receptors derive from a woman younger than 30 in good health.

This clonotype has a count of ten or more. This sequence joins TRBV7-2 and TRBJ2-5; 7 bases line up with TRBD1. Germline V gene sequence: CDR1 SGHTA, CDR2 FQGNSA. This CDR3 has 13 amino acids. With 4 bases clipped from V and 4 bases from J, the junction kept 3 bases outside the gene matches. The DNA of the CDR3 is TGTGCCAGCAGCTGGAGACAGGGAGAGACCCAGTACTTC. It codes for CASSWRQGETQYF.

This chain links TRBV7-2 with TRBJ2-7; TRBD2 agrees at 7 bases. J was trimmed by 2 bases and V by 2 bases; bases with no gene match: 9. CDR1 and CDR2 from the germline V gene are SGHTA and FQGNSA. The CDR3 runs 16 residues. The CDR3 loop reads CASSLMVTSEAYEQYF. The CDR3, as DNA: TGTGCCAGCAGCTTAATGGTTACTAGCGAGGCCTACGAGCAGTACTTC.

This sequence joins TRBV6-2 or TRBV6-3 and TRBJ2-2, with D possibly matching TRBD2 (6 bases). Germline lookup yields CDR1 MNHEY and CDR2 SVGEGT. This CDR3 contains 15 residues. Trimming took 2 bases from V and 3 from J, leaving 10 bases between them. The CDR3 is CASSYTDYYTGELFF. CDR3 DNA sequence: TGTGCCAGCAGTTACACGGACTACTACACCGGGGAGCTGTTTTTT.

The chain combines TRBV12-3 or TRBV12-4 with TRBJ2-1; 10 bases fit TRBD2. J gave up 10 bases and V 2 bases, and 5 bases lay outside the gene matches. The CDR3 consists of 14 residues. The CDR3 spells CASSLTSGMKEQFF. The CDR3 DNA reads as TGTGCCAGCAGTTTAACTAGCGGGATGAAAGAGCAGTTCTTC.

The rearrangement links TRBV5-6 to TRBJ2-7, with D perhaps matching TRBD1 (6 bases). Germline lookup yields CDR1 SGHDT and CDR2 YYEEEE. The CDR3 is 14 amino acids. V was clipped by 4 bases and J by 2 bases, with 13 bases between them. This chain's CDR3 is CASSRLRTAYEQYF. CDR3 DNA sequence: TGTGCCAGCAGCAGACTCCGGACAGCCTACGAGCAGTACTTC.

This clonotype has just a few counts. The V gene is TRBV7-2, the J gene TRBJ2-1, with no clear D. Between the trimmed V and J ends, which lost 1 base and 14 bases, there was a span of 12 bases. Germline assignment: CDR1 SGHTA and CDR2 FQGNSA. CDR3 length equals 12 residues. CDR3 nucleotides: TGTGCCAGCAGCTTAGGTACACTATTCAAGTTCTTC. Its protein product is CASSLGTLFKFF.

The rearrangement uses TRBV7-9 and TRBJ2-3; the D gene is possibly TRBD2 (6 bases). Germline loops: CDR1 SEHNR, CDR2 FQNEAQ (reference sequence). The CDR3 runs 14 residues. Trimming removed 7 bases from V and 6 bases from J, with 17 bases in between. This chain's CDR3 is CASIQRERVDTQYF. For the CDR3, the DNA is TGTGCCAGCATTCAACGGGAGAGGGTTGATACGCAGTATTTT.

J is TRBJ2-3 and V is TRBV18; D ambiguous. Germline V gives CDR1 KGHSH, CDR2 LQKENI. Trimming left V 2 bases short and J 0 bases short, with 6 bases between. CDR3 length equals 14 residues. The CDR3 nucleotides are TGTGCCAGCTCACCAAAAGAAAGCACAGATACGCAGTATTTT. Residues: CASSPKESTDTQYF.

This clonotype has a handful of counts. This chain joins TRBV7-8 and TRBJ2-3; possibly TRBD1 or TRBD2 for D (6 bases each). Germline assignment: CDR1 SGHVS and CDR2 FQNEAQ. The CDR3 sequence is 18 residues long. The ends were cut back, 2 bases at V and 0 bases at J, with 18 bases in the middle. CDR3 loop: CASSLPEPRGGSTDTQYF. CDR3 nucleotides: TGTGCCAGCAGCTTACCCGAACCGAGAGGGGGGAGCACAGATACGCAGTATTTT.

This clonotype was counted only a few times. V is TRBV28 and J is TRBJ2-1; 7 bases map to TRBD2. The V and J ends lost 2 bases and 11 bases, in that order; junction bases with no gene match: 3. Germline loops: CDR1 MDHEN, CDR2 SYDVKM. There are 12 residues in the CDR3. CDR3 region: CASSLLAAKQFF. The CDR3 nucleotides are TGTGCCAGCAGTTTACTAGCGGCGAAGCAGTTCTTC.

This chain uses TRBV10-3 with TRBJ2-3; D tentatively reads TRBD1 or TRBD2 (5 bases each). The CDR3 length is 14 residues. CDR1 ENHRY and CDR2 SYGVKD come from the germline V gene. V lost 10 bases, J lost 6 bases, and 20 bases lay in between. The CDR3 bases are TGTGCCACCTCGACCGAGGACGGGGCGGATACGCAGTATTTT. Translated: CATSTEDGADTQYF.

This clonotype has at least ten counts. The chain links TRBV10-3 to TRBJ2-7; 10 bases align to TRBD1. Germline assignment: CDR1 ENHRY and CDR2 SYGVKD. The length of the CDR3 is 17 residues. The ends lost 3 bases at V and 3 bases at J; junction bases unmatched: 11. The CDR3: CAISDGDPGTGDYEQYF. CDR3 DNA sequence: TGTGCCATCAGTGACGGCGATCCCGGGACAGGGGACTACGAGCAGTACTTC.

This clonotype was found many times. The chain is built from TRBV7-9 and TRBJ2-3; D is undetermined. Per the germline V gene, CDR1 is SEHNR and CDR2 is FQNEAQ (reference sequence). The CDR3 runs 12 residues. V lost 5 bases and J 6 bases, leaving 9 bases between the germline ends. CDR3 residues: CASSALADTQYF. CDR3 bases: TGTGCCAGCAGCGCGTTGGCGGATACGCAGTATTTT.

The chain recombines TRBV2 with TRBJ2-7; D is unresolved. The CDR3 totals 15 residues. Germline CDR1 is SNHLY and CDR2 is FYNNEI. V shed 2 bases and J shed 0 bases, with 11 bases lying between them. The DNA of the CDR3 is TGTGCCAGCAGTGAATCCCCGGACCGCTCCTACGAGCAGTACTTC. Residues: CASSESPDRSYEQYF.

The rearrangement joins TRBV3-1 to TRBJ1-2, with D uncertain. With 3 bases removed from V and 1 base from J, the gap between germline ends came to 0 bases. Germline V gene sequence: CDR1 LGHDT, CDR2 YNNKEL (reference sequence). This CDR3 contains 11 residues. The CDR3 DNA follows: TGTGCCAGCAGCCATAACTATGGCTACACCTTC. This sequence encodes CASSHNYGYTF.

CDR3 amino acids: CASSIYREAGNTIYF. The CDR3 DNA sequence: TGTGCCAGCAGTATCTACAGGGAAGCTGGAAACACCATATATTTT. The V gene is TRBV6-1, the J gene TRBJ1-3, with D maybe TRBD1 (6 bases). Between the trimmed V and J ends, which lost 5 bases and 2 bases, there was a span of 13 bases. In germline, CDR1 is MNHNS, CDR2 SASEGT. The CDR3 covers 15 residues.

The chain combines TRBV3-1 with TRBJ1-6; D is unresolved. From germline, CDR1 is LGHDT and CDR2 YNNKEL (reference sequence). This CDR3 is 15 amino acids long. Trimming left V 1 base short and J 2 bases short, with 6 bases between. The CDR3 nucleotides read TGTGCCAGCAGCCAAGGGGAAACCTATAATTCACCCCTCCACTTT. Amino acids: CASSQGETYNSPLHF.

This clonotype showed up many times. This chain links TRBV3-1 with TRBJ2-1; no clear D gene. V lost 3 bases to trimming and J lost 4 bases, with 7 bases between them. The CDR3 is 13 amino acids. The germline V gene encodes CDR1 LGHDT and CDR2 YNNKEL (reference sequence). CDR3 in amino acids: CASSHNSYNEQFF. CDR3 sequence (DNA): TGTGCCAGCAGCCATAACAGTTACAATGAGCAGTTCTTC.